A single sample is the source of the 11 T cell receptor beta chains below, sequenced in a study of shared clonotypes between healthy human individuals (dated by TCRdb to 2018 to 2021). Library preparation was by the immunoSEQ multiplex PCR assay. Held by TCRdb, this immuneACCESS table contains in-frame sequences only and omits some clones. Under half of the omission traces to an unresolved V gene where checked; the cause of the rest is unknown. Counted in this sample were more than 2,000,000 clones; approximately 92% of them appeared once. Jointly, the top ten make up around 0.14% of the sample. Input material: naive CD4+ T cells sorted from blood. The cell subset or site label here, explained by the study, means: CD45RA+ positively selected. These receptors were obtained from a man younger than 35 in good health.

The rearrangement joins TRBV19 to TRBJ2-2; D is ambiguous. Trimming took off 6 bases at V and 3 bases at J, with 8 bases between the two ends. The CDR3 has 13 amino acids. Germline V CDR1 and CDR2: LNHDA, SQIVND (reference sequence). CDR3 nucleotide sequence: TGTGCCAGTAGATCCCAGGACACCGGGGAGCTGTTTTTT. This codes for CASRSQDTGELFF.

The V gene is TRBV11-3, the J gene TRBJ2-1; 9 bases are a match to TRBD2. V was clipped by 2 bases and J by 10 bases; unmatched bases: 3. The CDR3 loop spans 13 amino acids. Germline loops: CDR1 SGHNT, CDR2 YENEEA. CDR3 loop: CASSLRREGEQFF. CDR3 coding DNA: TGTGCCAGCAGCTTAAGGCGGGAGGGAGAGCAGTTCTTC.

The rearrangement links TRBV4-3 to TRBJ1-5, with D maybe TRBD1 (5 bases). Per the germline V gene, CDR1 is LGHNA and CDR2 is YSLEER. V lost 0 bases to trimming and J lost 1 base, with 16 bases between them. There are 18 residues in the CDR3. CDR3 DNA sequence: TGCGCCAGCAGCCAAGATCGACACCAGGGTTTAAGCAATCAGCCCCAGCATTTT. Residues: CASSQDRHQGLSNQPQHF.

V gene TRBV18 combines with J gene TRBJ1-2; 8 nucleotides line up with TRBD1. The CDR3 has 13 residues. CDR1 KGHSH and CDR2 LQKENI come from the germline V gene. Germline trimming cut 5 bases from V and 7 bases from J; bases unmatched to any gene: 6. The DNA for the CDR3 is TGTGCCAGCTCAACGGGACAGGTTCCTGGCTACACCTTC. Translating gives CASSTGQVPGYTF.

The chain is built from TRBV7-2 and TRBJ2-3; D is possibly TRBD2 (5 bases). The germline V and J ends were trimmed by 2 bases and 2 bases, with 17 bases remaining between them. Germline loops: CDR1 SGHTA, CDR2 FQGNSA. The CDR3 is made up of 17 amino acids. CDR3 sequence reads: CASSLRGLGGNTDTQYF. For the CDR3, the DNA is TGTGCCAGCAGCTTAAGAGGGCTAGGCGGTAACACAGATACGCAGTATTTT.

V is TRBV6-1 and J is TRBJ1-5; TRBD1 matches 8 bases. The germline CDR1 and CDR2 sequences are MNHNS and SASEGT. The CDR3 totals 15 residues. V dropped 7 bases and J dropped 8; count of bases not matched to a gene: 13. Here the CDR3 reads CASNQPGQVREPQHF. CDR3 nucleotide sequence: TGTGCCAGCAACCAACCGGGACAGGTTCGGGAGCCCCAGCATTTT.

V is TRBV25-1 and J is TRBJ2-7; no definite D call. Deletions cut 2 bases from V and 9 bases from J, with 11 bases between. The length of the CDR3 is 12 residues. Germline V gene lookup returns CDR1 MGHDK and CDR2 SYGVNS. The CDR3 nucleotides read TGTGCCAGCAGTGAACAGGTAATGGGGCAGTACTTC. Translation: CASSEQVMGQYF.

The rearrangement links TRBV21-1 to TRBJ1-4. TRBV21-1 is listed as a pseudogene. The CDR3 sequence is 19 residues long. The CDR3 here is CASSKDSAENRATNEKLFF. CDR3 bases: TGTGCCAGCAGCAAAGATTCGGCGGAGAATCGGGCAACTAATGAAAAACTGTTTTTT.

The chain has TRBV13 and TRBJ2-2; 8 bases align to TRBD2. After removal of 5 bases from V and 6 bases from J, the junction contained 8 bases not matched to a gene. Germline V gene sequence: CDR1 PRHDT, CDR2 FYEKMQ (reference sequence). The CDR3 runs to 15 residues. This chain's CDR3 is CASSTEAGVPGELFF. CDR3 bases: TGTGCCAGCAGCACCGAAGCGGGGGTCCCCGGGGAGCTGTTTTTT.

In this sample, this clone turned up once. The same CDR3 can be traced to other DNA sequences in this sample. V and J are TRBV6-5 and TRBJ2-7; 10 bases line up with TRBD1. The CDR3 contains 13 residues. Germline trimming cut 8 bases from V and 6 bases from J; bases unmatched to any gene: 7. Germline CDR1 is MNHEY and CDR2 is SVGAGI. DNA of the CDR3: TGTGCCAGCTCCCGGGACAGGGGAGGCGAGCAGTACTTC. It encodes CASSRDRGGEQYF.

On this clone itself: Other nucleotide sequences in the sample specify the same CDR3. The rearrangement links TRBV7-8 to TRBJ2-7, with 11 bases lining up with TRBD2. CDR1 is SGHVS, CDR2 FQNEAQ, per germline. Unmatched junction bases numbered 0, after V lost 1 base and J lost 1 base. The CDR3 loop spans 15 amino acids. The CDR3 loop is CASSLGTSGSYEQYF. Written as DNA, the CDR3 is TGTGCCAGCAGCTTAGGGACTAGCGGGTCCTACGAGCAGTACTTC.